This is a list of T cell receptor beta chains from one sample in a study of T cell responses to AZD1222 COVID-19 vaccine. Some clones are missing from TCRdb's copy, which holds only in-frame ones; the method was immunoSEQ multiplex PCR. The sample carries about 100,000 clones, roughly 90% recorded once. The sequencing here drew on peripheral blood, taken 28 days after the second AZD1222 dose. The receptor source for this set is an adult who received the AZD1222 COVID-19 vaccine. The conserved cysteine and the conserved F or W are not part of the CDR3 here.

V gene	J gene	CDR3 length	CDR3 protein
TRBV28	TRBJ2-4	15	ASSSQYPGQGKNIQY
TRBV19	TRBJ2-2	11	ASSVKEGGELF
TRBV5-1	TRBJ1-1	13	ASSPDSTPVRVAF
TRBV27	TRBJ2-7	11	ASKSGSLDEQY
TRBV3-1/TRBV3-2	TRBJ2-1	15	ASSSDSTELSYNEQF
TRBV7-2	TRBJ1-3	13	ASSLVSAPGNTIY
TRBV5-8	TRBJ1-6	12	ASSSRTLISPLH
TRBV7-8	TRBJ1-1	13	ASSSARGGGTEAF
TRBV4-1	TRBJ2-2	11	ASSQRNTGELF
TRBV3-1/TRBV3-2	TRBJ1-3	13	ASSKGQSSGNTIY
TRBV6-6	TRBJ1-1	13	ASTPWGTPGSEAF
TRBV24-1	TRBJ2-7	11	ATSDLRGGEQY
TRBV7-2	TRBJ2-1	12	ASSPPGRYNEQF
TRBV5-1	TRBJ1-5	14	ASSGWGVGGTQPQH
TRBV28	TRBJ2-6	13	ASSDTARGANVLT
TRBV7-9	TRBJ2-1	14	ASSFIGGAASNEQF
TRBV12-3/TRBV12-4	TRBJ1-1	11	ASRQGLNTEAF
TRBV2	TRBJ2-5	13	ASSEGSSPLETQY
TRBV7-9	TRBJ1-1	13	ASSLPDRGHLEAF
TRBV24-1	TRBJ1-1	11	ATKQGALTEAF
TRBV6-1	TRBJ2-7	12	ASSEGQSSYEQY
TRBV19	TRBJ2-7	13	ASSRGTRLFYEQY
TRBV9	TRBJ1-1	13	ASSASGRMNTEAF
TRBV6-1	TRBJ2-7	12	ASSERQGASEQY
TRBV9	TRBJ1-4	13	ASSPRKLVREKLF
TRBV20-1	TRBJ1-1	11	SASSGPNTEAF
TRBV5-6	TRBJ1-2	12	ASSLSPGDPIAT
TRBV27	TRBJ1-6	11	ASSLSNNSPLH